The 21 T cell receptor beta chains presented below share a single source sample, sequenced in a study of blood T cells in healthy people across ages. Primers used in a second PCR of roughly 6 to 12 cycles were a sample-barcoded 5' primer and a J-beta primer mix. TCRdb independently ran MiXCR on the 5' RACE reads; one entry per CDR3 protein. The repertoire holds approximately 600,000 distinct CDR3 sequences, with about 53% as singletons. Sequenced sample: blood. These receptor sequences come from a man aged 60-69 years in good health.

This chain joins TRBV6-6 and TRBJ1-3, with D uncertain. Between the trimmed V and J ends, which lost 6 bases and 1 base, there was a span of 13 bases. The CDR3 loop spans 15 amino acids. CDR1 and CDR2 (germline): MNHNY, SVGAGI (reference sequence). The CDR3 protein is CASSPGWASGNTIYF. CDR3 nucleotide sequence: TGTGCCAGCAGCCCCGGATGGGCTTCTGGAAACACCATATATTTT.

The chain uses TRBV6-1 and TRBJ1-1; tentative D call: TRBD1 (6 bases). V lost 6 bases and J lost 0, with 17 bases in between. Germline CDR1 MNHNS, CDR2 SASEGT. CDR3 length equals 16 residues. The CDR3 spells CASSDPGASMNTEAFF. As DNA, the CDR3 is TGTGCCAGCAGCGATCCGGGGGCCTCCATGAACACTGAAGCTTTCTTT.

This sequence joins TRBV5-1 and TRBJ1-6; maybe TRBD1 (6 bases). This CDR3 is built from 15 residues. CDR1 is SGHRS and CDR2 is YFSETQ in the germline V gene. V was trimmed by 2 bases and J by 9 bases, leaving 15 bases between them. The CDR3 here is CASSFDQGNSSPLHF. CDR3 in DNA: TGCGCCAGCAGCTTCGATCAGGGGAATTCTTCACCCCTCCACTTT.

The rearrangement uses TRBV7-2 and TRBJ2-5, with 10 positions matching TRBD2. V dropped 8 bases and J dropped 1; count of bases not matched to a gene: 10. Looked up from germline, CDR1 is SGHTA and CDR2 is FQGNSA. This CDR3 spans 16 amino acids. CDR3 protein: CASGPEERGGQETQYF. In nucleotides, the CDR3 is TGTGCCAGCGGCCCGGAGGAGCGGGGGGGCCAAGAGACCCAGTACTTC.

The chain has TRBV28 and TRBJ2-7, with 8 bases that match TRBD2. The CDR3 spans 13 residues. V trimming: 5 bases; J trimming: 4 bases; junction bases outside the gene matches: 4. Germline V lookup: CDR1 MDHEN, CDR2 SYDVKM. CDR3 loop: CASSRGGRYEQYF. The DNA for the CDR3 is TGTGCCAGCAGTCGGGGGGGCAGGTACGAGCAGTACTTC.

The chain is built from TRBV6-6 and TRBJ2-2; D is ambiguous. CDR1 and CDR2 from the germline V gene are MNHNY and SVGAGI (reference sequence). This CDR3 region has 13 residues. Trimming took 5 bases from V and 3 from J, leaving 7 bases between them. This chain's CDR3 is CASSNRDTGELFF. CDR3 DNA: TGTGCCAGCAGTAACCGGGACACCGGGGAGCTGTTTTTT.

This clonotype was seen more than once but under ten times. This chain joins TRBV5-1 and TRBJ2-7; a weak D match, TRBD2 (6 bases). The CDR3 is 14 residues long. The germline CDR1 and CDR2 sequences are SGHRS and YFSETQ. V lost 4 bases to trimming and J lost 3 bases, with 14 bases between them. The CDR3 sequence: CASSLRASDYEQYF. The DNA for the CDR3 is TGCGCCAGCAGCCTCAGGGCTAGCGACTACGAGCAGTACTTC.

The J gene is TRBJ1-1, the V gene TRBV29-1; 7 positions agree with TRBD1. CDR3 size: 13 residues. V lost 6 bases and J lost 1; bases outside the gene matches: 5. CDR1 and CDR2 (germline): SQVTM, ANQGSEA. CDR3 sequence reads: CSVGTEWNTEAFF. The CDR3 nucleotides read TGCAGCGTGGGGACAGAGTGGAACACTGAAGCTTTCTTT.

The J gene is TRBJ2-1, the V gene TRBV18, with D possibly TRBD2 on 5 matching bases. V was pared by 1 base and J by 3 bases, with 10 bases between. The CDR3 consists of 15 residues. Germline V gene lookup returns CDR1 KGHSH and CDR2 LQKENI. CDR3 protein: CASSPRTGGYNEQFF. CDR3 in DNA: TGTGCCAGCTCACCACGGACTGGTGGCTACAATGAGCAGTTCTTC.

The chain employs TRBV29-1 and TRBJ2-1; TRBD1 might be the D (6 bases). Between the trimmed V and J ends, which lost 4 bases and 2 bases, there was a span of 12 bases. Germline V lookup: CDR1 SQVTM, CDR2 ANQGSEA. The CDR3 consists of 14 residues. CDR3 nucleotide sequence: TGCAGCGTTGTCTGGACAGTTGCCTACAATGAGCAGTTCTTC. Amino acids: CSVVWTVAYNEQFF.

CDR3: CASSVRQESHEQFF. The CDR3 nucleotides read TGTGCCAGCAGCGTAAGACAGGAGTCCCATGAGCAGTTCTTC. This rearrangement joins TRBV11-2 to TRBJ2-1, with a tentative D call TRBD1 (6 bases). Germline CDR1 SGHAT, CDR2 FQNNGV. This CDR3 spans 14 amino acids. V shed 5 bases and J shed 8 bases, with 16 bases lying between them.

This clonotype was detected only a few times. The CDR3 region is CASSTEGETQYF. CDR3 nucleotide sequence: TGCGCCAGCAGCACCGAGGGGGAGACCCAGTACTTC. This chain uses TRBV5-1 with TRBJ2-5, with D perhaps assigned TRBD1 or TRBD2 (5 bases each). The germline V gene encodes CDR1 SGHRS and CDR2 YFSETQ. This CDR3 contains 12 residues. V shed 4 bases and J shed 5 bases, with 9 bases lying between them.

The rearrangement links TRBV18 to TRBJ1-2; possible D gene TRBD1, 5 bases. The CDR3 sequence is 14 residues long. Trimming removed 6 bases from V and 1 base from J, with 12 bases in between. Germline V gene sequence: CDR1 KGHSH, CDR2 LQKENI. The chain's CDR3 is CASSGTAYNYGYTF. In DNA, the CDR3 is TGTGCCAGCTCCGGGACGGCTTATAACTATGGCTACACCTTC.

This rearrangement joins TRBV4-2 to TRBJ2-1, with 11 positions matching TRBD2. The J segment lost 6 bases and the V segment lost 0 bases, leaving 7 bases of the junction unmatched. Germline V lookup: CDR1 LGHNA, CDR2 YNFKEQ. This CDR3 comprises 17 residues. The CDR3 reads CASSQELAGGQTNEQFF. The CDR3 bases are TGTGCCAGCAGCCAAGAGCTAGCGGGGGGCCAAACCAATGAGCAGTTCTTC.

The J gene is TRBJ1-1, the V gene TRBV5-6, with D unclear. There are 14 residues in the CDR3. Trimming stripped 2 bases from V and 3 bases from J, with 11 bases between. CDR1 is SGHDT, CDR2 YYEEEE, per germline. The CDR3 DNA reads TGTGCCAGCAGCTTCTCGACGGGTTACACTGAAGCTTTCTTT. This encodes CASSFSTGYTEAFF.

V usage is TRBV24-1 and J usage is TRBJ2-1; weak D call: TRBD2 (6 bases). The CDR3 spans 12 residues. Germline V CDR1 and CDR2: KGHDR, SFDVKD. Trimming took 7 bases from V and 10 from J, leaving 13 bases between them. DNA for the CDR3: TGTGCCACCAGATCATCCCGGGAGGAGCAGTTCTTC. Translated, it gives CATRSSREEQFF.

The chain links TRBV12-3 or TRBV12-4 to TRBJ1-6; D may be TRBD1 (6 bases). This CDR3 is built from 16 residues. V was clipped by 3 bases and J by 5 bases, with 14 bases between them. The CDR3 DNA follows: TGTGCCAGCAGTTTCGGCAGGGGCGACGATAATTCACCCCTCCACTTT. This gives the protein CASSFGRGDDNSPLHF.

This chain uses TRBV5-1 with TRBJ1-2, with TRBD1 matching 7 bases. Unmatched junction bases numbered 16, after V lost 4 bases and J lost 10 bases. CDR1 is SGHRS, CDR2 YFSETQ, per germline. This CDR3 spans 15 amino acids. CDR3 in DNA: TGCGCCAGCAGCCCGGGGGACAGCTGCCTGGGGGTCTACACCTTC. Translation: CASSPGDSCLGVYTF.

This chain connects TRBV19 to TRBJ2-3; D not certain. Germline V gene lookup returns CDR1 LNHDA and CDR2 SQIVND (reference sequence). V gave up 10 bases and J gave up 2 bases, with 19 bases separating them. The CDR3 has 15 amino acids. The CDR3 sequence: CATSESFFDTDTQYF. In DNA, the CDR3 is TGTGCCACCTCGGAGTCCTTTTTCGACACAGATACGCAGTATTTT.

The chain is built from TRBV18 and TRBJ2-5, with 14 bases lining up with TRBD2. The CDR3 covers 16 residues. V shed 1 base and J 3 bases; nucleotides not matched to a gene: 1. Germline CDR1 and CDR2: KGHSH and LQKENI. CDR3: CASSPLGLAGEETQYF. The CDR3, as DNA: TGTGCCAGCTCACCACTGGGACTAGCGGGAGAAGAGACCCAGTACTTC.

The gene calls are TRBV6-1 and TRBJ1-2, with D perhaps matching TRBD1 (5 bases). V was clipped by 1 base and J by 8 bases, with 11 bases between them. Germline CDR1 is MNHNS and CDR2 is SASEGT. The CDR3 covers 13 residues. The CDR3 region is CASSEVGVGGYTF. For the CDR3, the DNA is TGTGCCAGCAGTGAAGTGGGGGTCGGGGGCTACACCTTC.